This is a list of T cell receptor beta chains from one sample in a study of blood T cell repertoires in COVID-19. Data came from immunoSEQ multiplex PCR; TCRdb stores just in-frame clones and leaves some out. The data show around 240,000 clones, with more than 70% seen just once and roughly 1.9% held by the top ten. The sequenced sample was PBMCs or T cells enriched from blood (not recorded which). All receptors come from a woman between 45 and 60 years old who had recovered from COVID-19. CDR3s include the opening cysteine and the closing phenylalanine or tryptophan. Each record gives: J gene, V gene, CDR3 protein.

J: TRBJ1-3
V: TRBV7-9
CDR3: CASSPDRPSGNTIYF

J: TRBJ1-2
V: TRBV5-4
CDR3: CASSLGQSDYGYTF

J: TRBJ2-5
V: TRBV5-1
CDR3: CASSLGSRRETQYF

J: TRBJ2-5
V: TRBV11-3
CDR3: CASSSPSGKETQYF

J: TRBJ1-1
V: TRBV12-3/TRBV12-4
CDR3: CASSLLQMTEAFF

J: TRBJ2-1
V: TRBV7-2
CDR3: CASSSPVKPYEQFF

J: TRBJ1-1
V: TRBV7-2
CDR3: CAGQGVGEAFF

J: TRBJ2-1
V: TRBV28
CDR3: CASSPHTPSYNEQFF

J: TRBJ1-2
V: TRBV6-2/TRBV6-3
CDR3: CASSEINYGYTF

J: TRBJ2-1
V: TRBV5-5
CDR3: CASSPGSGYNEQFF

J: TRBJ1-2
V: TRBV12-3/TRBV12-4
CDR3: CASRYQGDLGYTF